These 22 T cell receptor beta chains came from one sample sequenced in a study of identical twins. TCRdb passed the 5' RACE reads through MiXCR, listing each CDR3 protein once. The data show some 1,600,000 distinct CDR3 sequences, about 31% seen once. Sequencing input: cord blood. Receptors originate from a newborn girl in good health.

In this sample, this clonotype turned up a few times. The V call is TRBV5-6, the J call TRBJ2-4, with a possible D match to TRBD1 (5 bases). The V end lost 2 bases, the J end lost 6 bases, and 12 bases lay between the germline ends. The CDR3 is 14 amino acids. Germline V gene lookup returns CDR1 SGHDT and CDR2 YYEEEE. CDR3 sequence: CASSFQGTINIQYF. CDR3 coding DNA: TGTGCCAGCAGCTTCCAGGGTACAATAAACATTCAGTACTTC.

V is TRBV20-1 and J is TRBJ1-1; D is possibly TRBD1 (5 bases). The CDR3 consists of 13 residues. V lost 0 bases and J 6 bases, leaving 11 bases between the germline ends. The V gene's germline CDR1 is DFQATT and CDR2 SNEGSKA (reference sequence). The CDR3 coding sequence is TGCAGTGCTAGAGATGGGGGGGTGGCTGAAGCTTTCTTT. Residues: CSARDGGVAEAFF.

This clonotype came up a few times. The gene calls are TRBV9 and TRBJ2-3; TRBD1 might be the D (5 bases). The CDR3 runs to 12 residues. Germline CDR1 and CDR2: SGDLS and YYNGEE. V lost 6 bases and J 6 bases, leaving 11 bases between the germline ends. CDR3 coding DNA: TGTGCCAGCAACGGACCAGGGGATACGCAGTATTTT. As protein: CASNGPGDTQYF. The full variable domain, in which reference TRBV9 and TRBJ2-3 provide the parts outside the CDR3, is DSGVTQTPKHLITATGQRVTLRCSPRSGDLSVYWYQQSLDQGLQFLIQYYNGEERAKGNILERFSAQQFPDLHSELNLSSLELGDSALYFCASNGPGDTQYFGPGTRLTVL.

This clonotype was observed a few times. The chain uses TRBV5-1 and TRBJ1-1; D perhaps matches TRBD1 (6 bases). Trimming removed 2 bases at V and 5 bases at J, with 13 bases between. The length of the CDR3 is 14 residues. From germline, CDR1 is SGHRS and CDR2 YFSETQ. CDR3 sequence reads: CASSFPGQLTEAFF. CDR3 in DNA: TGCGCCAGCAGCTTTCCGGGACAACTGACTGAAGCTTTCTTT.

The chain combines TRBV2 with TRBJ2-2, with 12 nucleotides matching TRBD2. Germline V lookup: CDR1 SNHLY, CDR2 FYNNEI. The junction had 2 bases not matched to a gene; V was cut back by 3 bases and J by 6 bases. This CDR3 comprises 15 residues. The CDR3 DNA sequence: TGTGCCAGCAGTGAGCTAGCGGGGGGGTCCGGGGAGCTGTTTTTT. It yields the protein CASSELAGGSGELFF.

The rearrangement uses TRBV5-1 and TRBJ2-7, with D possibly called TRBD1 or TRBD2 (5 bases each). The V end lost 2 bases, the J end lost 0 bases, and 12 bases lay between the germline ends. CDR1 and CDR2 from the germline V gene are SGHRS and YFSETQ. This CDR3 region has 15 residues. In DNA form, the CDR3 reads TGCGCCAGCAGCTTCTCGGGGCAGTACTCCTACGAGCAGTACTTC. Protein sequence: CASSFSGQYSYEQYF. The variable domain in full, with the rest retrieved from reference TRBV5-1 and TRBJ2-7, is KAGVTQTPRYLIKTRGQQVTLSCSPISGHRSVSWYQQTPGQGLQFLFEYFSETQRNKGNFPGRFSGRQFSNSRSEMNVSTLELGDSALYLCASSFSGQYSYEQYFGPGTRLTVT.

Comments on this clonotype: The junction shows a germline mismatch at one end, possibly a read error. This chain links TRBV7-2 with TRBJ2-1, with D perhaps TRBD2 (5 bases). This CDR3 comprises 13 residues. Germline values: CDR1 SGHTA, CDR2 FQGNSA. CDR3 sequence: CACRRSRYNEQFF. CDR3 nucleotides: TGTGCCTGCAGGAGGTCGAGGTACAATGAGCAGTTCTTC.

A few counts support this clonotype. The genes are TRBV5-4 and TRBJ1-1; 12 nucleotides align to TRBD1. Germline CDR1 and CDR2: SGHNT and YYREEE (reference sequence). The CDR3 runs to 14 residues. The trim removed 0 bases at V and 9 bases at J, leaving 3 bases unmatched. CDR3 DNA: TGTGCCAGCAGCTTGGAGGGACAGGGGGCGCAAGCTTTCTTT. Protein: CASSLEGQGAQAFF.

The V call is TRBV11-2, the J call TRBJ2-3, with 12 bases aligning to TRBD2. The ends lost 2 bases at V and 1 base at J; junction bases unmatched: 7. This CDR3 is built from 18 residues. The V gene's germline CDR1 is SGHAT and CDR2 FQNNGV. Here the CDR3 reads CASSLSFPSGGGTDTQYF. CDR3 DNA: TGTGCCAGCAGCTTATCATTTCCTAGCGGGGGGGGCACAGATACGCAGTATTTT.

J is TRBJ2-3 and V is TRBV20-1; no clear D gene. CDR1 and CDR2 from the germline V gene are DFQATT and SNEGSKA (reference sequence). The CDR3 length is 15 residues. V was shortened by 0 bases and J by 1 base, with 11 bases between the two germline ends. CDR3: CSARDRSARTDTQYF. The CDR3 DNA reads TGCAGTGCTAGAGATAGAAGCGCGCGCACAGATACGCAGTATTTT.

The rearrangement links TRBV14 to TRBJ2-3, with TRBD1 identical over 8 bases. V shed 0 bases and J 2 bases; nucleotides not matched to a gene: 10. In germline, CDR1 is SGHDN, CDR2 FVKESK. This CDR3 has 18 residues. The CDR3 reads CASSQDRGRGIATDTQYF. The CDR3 bases are TGTGCCAGCAGCCAAGACAGGGGGCGCGGTATTGCCACAGATACGCAGTATTTT.

This clonotype was found a few times. This chain joins TRBV20-1 and TRBJ1-5; D gene uncertain. Looked up from germline, CDR1 is DFQATT and CDR2 is SNEGSKA (reference sequence). Trimming took 2 bases from V and 0 from J, leaving 11 bases between them. CDR3 length: 15 residues. DNA for the CDR3: TGCAGTGCTAGACGGTCCGGGGATAGCAATCAGCCCCAGCATTTT. This encodes CSARRSGDSNQPQHF.

CDR3 in DNA: TGTGCCAGCAGCATAGGCCCCAGGGGACGAGGTGAAAAACTGTTTTTT. Encoded protein: CASSIGPRGRGEKLFF. The V gene is TRBV7-2, the J gene TRBJ1-4; a weak D match, TRBD1 (6 bases). This CDR3 region has 16 residues. Looked up from germline, CDR1 is SGHTA and CDR2 is FQGNSA. V lost 5 bases, J lost 7 bases, and 20 bases lay in between.

The chain is built from TRBV7-6 and TRBJ1-2; D is undetermined. Germline V CDR1 and CDR2: SGHVS, FNYEAQ. Trimming took off 0 bases at V and 3 bases at J, with 8 bases between the two ends. The CDR3 is made up of 14 amino acids. In nucleotides, the CDR3 is TGTGCCAGCAGCTTAGCGCTGGAAGACTATGGCTACACCTTC. Translation: CASSLALEDYGYTF.

The J gene is TRBJ1-2, the V gene TRBV5-1; 7 nucleotides agree with TRBD1. Unmatched junction bases numbered 7, after V lost 2 bases and J lost 3 bases. The germline gives CDR1 SGHRS, CDR2 YFSETQ. The CDR3 length is 15 residues. This chain's CDR3 is CASSFRGGGDYGYTF. CDR3 DNA sequence: TGCGCCAGCAGCTTTCGAGGGGGCGGCGACTATGGCTACACCTTC.

This chain links TRBV29-1 with TRBJ1-1; maybe TRBD1 (5 bases). In germline, CDR1 is SQVTM, CDR2 ANQGSEA. Trimming stripped 8 bases from V and 0 bases from J, with 19 bases between. The CDR3 has 15 residues. CDR3 protein: CSFWAAGNMNTEAFF. The DNA of the CDR3 is TGCAGCTTCTGGGCGGCAGGGAACATGAACACTGAAGCTTTCTTT.

This sequence joins TRBV10-3 and TRBJ2-3, with TRBD2 matching 9 bases. After removal of 0 bases from V and 2 bases from J, the junction contained 9 bases not matched to a gene. Germline-derived CDR1 and CDR2 are ENHRY and SYGVKD. The CDR3 spans 18 residues. CDR3 amino acids: CAISESKAGGRNTDTQYF. CDR3 DNA: TGTGCCATCAGTGAGTCGAAGGCGGGGGGGAGGAACACAGATACGCAGTATTTT.

The V and J genes are TRBV20-1 and TRBJ2-3; either TRBD1 or TRBD2 may supply D (5 bases each). Trimming cost V 3 bases and J 3 bases, with 13 bases left between them. Germline V gene data show CDR1 as DFQATT and CDR2 as SNEGSKA (reference sequence). This CDR3 region has 14 residues. CDR3 nucleotide sequence: TGCAGTGCTAGCCGGGACCCCTTAACAGATACGCAGTATTTT. The encoded protein is CSASRDPLTDTQYF.

This clonotype was counted only a few times. The chain couples TRBV12-3 or TRBV12-4 to TRBJ2-5; 7 nucleotides align to TRBD2. The CDR3 spans 14 residues. V gave up 6 bases and J gave up 11 bases; unmatched junction bases: 15. The CDR3 region has the DNA TGTGCCAGCAGAGGACGGACTAGGCAGGAAGAGCAGTACTTC. The encoded protein is CASRGRTRQEEQYF.

The chain recombines TRBV16 with TRBJ2-7; the D gene is possibly TRBD2 (6 bases). The CDR3 length is 15 residues. V was trimmed by 1 base and J by 2 bases, leaving 12 bases between them. In germline, CDR1 is KGHSY, CDR2 FQNENV. In DNA form, the CDR3 reads TGTGCCAGCAGCCAATGGGTTAGCGGCGCCTACGAGCAGTACTTC. Protein: CASSQWVSGAYEQYF.

The chain couples TRBV6-6 to TRBJ2-7, with 8 bases identical to TRBD2. The CDR3 is 17 amino acids. The germline CDR1 and CDR2 sequences are MNHNY and SVGAGI (reference sequence). The CDR3 nucleotides read TGTGCAACCGGGGGGGGAGAAATCCGGAAGGGTGGTTACGAGCAGTACTTC. Translating it yields CATGGGEIRKGGYEQYF.

The sample holds a few counts of this clonotype. This chain links TRBV12-3 or TRBV12-4 with TRBJ1-2; D is unresolved. The CDR3 length is 14 residues. V was clipped by 7 bases and J by 0 bases, with 12 bases between them. The CDR3 DNA follows: TGTGCCAGCACGGCGGGCGCCTCTAACTATGGCTACACCTTC. Protein: CASTAGASNYGYTF.